This T cell receptor beta chain was observed in a study of T cells in Graves' hyperthyroidism and ophthalmopathy. General study points: Separation of ophthalmopathy from stable hyperthyroidism was achieved by a 13 V-J model.

Ophthalmopathy patients showed a Clinical Activity Score of at least 3, NOSPECS grade of at least 4 and duration under 3 months. Ten or more counts support this clonotype. Antigen unknown. Looked up from germline, CDR1 is SGHAT and CDR2 is FQNNGV. The CDR3 loop spans 20 amino acids. After removal of 7 bases from V and 0 bases from J, the junction contained 17 bases not matched to a gene. Researchers took RNA transcripts and amplified the TCR beta CDR3 regions from them. An initial round of RT-PCR targeting the TCR CDR3 relied on the HTBI primer set. TCRdb ran MiXCR on the multiplex PCR reads and lists one entry per CDR3 protein. The table has hundreds of thousands of distinct CDR3 sequences, around 16% seen once.

The chain is built from TRBV11-2 and TRBJ2-3, with 12 positions matching TRBD2. The clonotype originates from a woman aged 40 to 50 with Graves' ophthalmopathy. Sequenced input: blood. CDR3 protein: CASNSPGLAGLGRSTDTQYF. In nucleotides, the CDR3 is TGTGCCAGCAACTCACCTGGACTAGCGGGACTCGGACGGAGCACAGATACGCAGTATTTT.